This T cell receptor beta chain was recorded in a study of shared clonotypes between healthy human individuals. This clone is a singleton in its sample. Its target is unknown. General study results and limits: The generation probabilities recorded for non-shared clonotypes fell below those of clonotypes shared by all four donors. Researchers found naive subsets generally carried larger estimated richness than memory subsets. The low donor count limited represented genetic and exposure-history diversity.

Trimming took 4 bases from V and 4 from J, leaving 16 bases between them. CDR1 SGHAT and CDR2 FQNNGV come from the germline V gene. The CDR3 extends over 15 amino acids. Roughly 30,000 T cell genomes (approximately 210 ng DNA) went into each sorted-subset replicate. Profiling relied on immunoSEQ multiplex PCR, and the TCRdb table lists in-frame clones only, not all of them. The table has about 1.5 million clones, approximately 96% seen once; the top ten hold roughly 1.2%. The receptor comes from a man aged 25 to 40 in good health. The chain links TRBV11-2 to TRBJ1-1; D is possibly TRBD1 (5 bases). Sequences were obtained from naive CD4+ T cells sorted from blood. Documented subset: CD45RA+ positively selected. This chain's CDR3 is CASSSGLGGFTEAFF. The CDR3 coding sequence is TGTGCCAGCAGCTCGGGACTCGGGGGATTCACTGAAGCTTTCTTT.